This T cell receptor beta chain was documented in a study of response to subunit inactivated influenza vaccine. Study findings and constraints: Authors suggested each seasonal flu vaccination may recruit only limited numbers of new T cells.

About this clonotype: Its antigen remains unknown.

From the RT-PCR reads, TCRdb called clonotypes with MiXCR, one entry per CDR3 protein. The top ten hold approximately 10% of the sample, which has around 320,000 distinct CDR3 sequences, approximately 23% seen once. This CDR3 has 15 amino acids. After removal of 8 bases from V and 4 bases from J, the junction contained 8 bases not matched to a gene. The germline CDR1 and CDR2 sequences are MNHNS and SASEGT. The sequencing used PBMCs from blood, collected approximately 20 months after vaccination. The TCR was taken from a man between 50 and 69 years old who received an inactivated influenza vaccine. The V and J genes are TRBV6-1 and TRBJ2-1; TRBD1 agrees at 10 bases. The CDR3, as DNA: TGTGCCAGCGGACGGGACAGGGGCGAGTACAATGAGCAGTTCTTC. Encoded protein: CASGRDRGEYNEQFF.